One sample yielded the 23 T cell receptor beta chains listed below, sequenced in a study of shared clonotypes between healthy human individuals. Clones were read by immunoSEQ multiplex PCR, and TCRdb kept only the in-frame ones, dropping some. The sample records fewer than 850,000 clones, about nine tenths being singletons. The sequencing sample was made of memory CD8+ T cells from PBMCs. Subset denoted: CD45RO+ cells pooled with CCR7-negative TemRA cells. The receptors were gathered from a man aged 18-30 years in good health. Some clones in this sample may be carry-over from other donors' samples.

The chain's CDR3 is CASSRLDGSQETQYF. CDR3 nucleotide sequence: TGTGCCAGCAGTCGCCTTGACGGATCCCAAGAGACCCAGTACTTC. V and J are TRBV28 and TRBJ2-5; D unclear. The germline V gene encodes CDR1 MDHEN and CDR2 SYDVKM. The CDR3 runs to 15 residues. V lost 5 bases and J lost 1, with 14 bases in between.

This chain connects TRBV4-2 to TRBJ2-1; TRBD2 matches at 7 bases. CDR3 length: 17 residues. Trimming took 0 bases from V and 1 from J; bases not matched to a gene: 6. Germline-derived CDR1 and CDR2 are LGHNA and YNFKEQ. In DNA form, the CDR3 reads TGTGCCAGCAGCCAAGATGGGGGAGGGCCTTCCTACAATGAGCAGTTCTTC. Translation: CASSQDGGGPSYNEQFF.

The V gene is TRBV7-9, the J gene TRBJ2-7; D gene ambiguous. The CDR3 sequence is 13 residues long. Germline V lookup: CDR1 SEHNR, CDR2 FQNEAQ (reference sequence). V lost 5 bases and J lost 0, with 8 bases in between. The CDR3 region has the DNA TGTGCCAGCAGCCCGAGAAACTCCTACGAGCAGTACTTC. It yields the protein CASSPRNSYEQYF.

The V and J genes are TRBV9 and TRBJ2-7; unclear D gene. V lost 3 bases and J 7 bases, leaving 14 bases between the germline ends. CDR1 is SGDLS and CDR2 is YYNGEE in the germline V gene. CDR3 length: 13 amino acids. CDR3 residues: CASSANDPREQYF. CDR3 sequence (DNA): TGTGCCAGCAGCGCAAACGACCCTCGGGAGCAGTACTTC.

V and J are TRBV28 and TRBJ1-2; 11 bases are a match to TRBD1. The CDR3 has 17 residues. Germline V gives CDR1 MDHEN, CDR2 SYDVKM. V trimming: 4 bases; J trimming: 2 bases; junction bases outside the gene matches: 9. The CDR3 loop is CASSSPRTGGRNYGYTF. Written as DNA, the CDR3 is TGTGCCAGCAGTTCCCCCCGGACAGGGGGCCGAAACTATGGCTACACCTTC.

The chain recombines TRBV4-2 with TRBJ2-7; D tentatively reads TRBD1 or TRBD2 (5 bases each). V lost 4 bases and J lost 2, with 15 bases in between. This CDR3 is built from 15 residues. From germline, CDR1 is LGHNA and CDR2 YNFKEQ. CDR3 region: CASSPRDGRTYEQYF. In DNA form, the CDR3 reads TGTGCCAGCAGCCCCCGGGACGGCCGTACCTACGAGCAGTACTTC.

The chain links TRBV25-1 to TRBJ2-3; D is unresolved. The germline gives CDR1 MGHDK, CDR2 SYGVNS. The CDR3 is 16 amino acids. V was cut by 7 bases and J by 4 bases, with 21 bases left in between. CDR3 loop: CASIRSSVGGSDTQYF. CDR3 DNA: TGTGCCAGCATCCGGTCCTCTGTAGGTGGTTCAGATACGCAGTATTTT.

The chain couples TRBV2 to TRBJ1-2; D not certain. V was cut by 8 bases and J by 5 bases, with 9 bases left in between. The germline CDR1 and CDR2 sequences are SNHLY and FYNNEI. The CDR3 length is 11 residues. CDR3 region: CASLSEYGYTF. In DNA form, the CDR3 reads TGTGCCAGCCTGTCGGAGTATGGCTACACCTTC.

The chain carries TRBV16 and TRBJ1-2; possibly TRBD1 for D (6 bases). This CDR3 has 15 amino acids. Germline lookup yields CDR1 KGHSY and CDR2 FQNENV. The V and J ends lost 4 bases and 4 bases respectively, with 16 bases between them. CDR3 loop: CASSLARTGIYGYTF. CDR3 coding DNA: TGTGCCAGCAGCCTAGCCCGAACAGGGATCTATGGCTACACCTTC.

This sequence joins TRBV10-3 and TRBJ2-3, with TRBD2 matching 7 bases. The germline CDR1 and CDR2 sequences are ENHRY and SYGVKD. Germline trimming cut 7 bases from V and 0 bases from J; bases unmatched to any gene: 7. The CDR3 extends over 15 amino acids. CDR3 loop: CAITGSGVSTDTQYF. The CDR3 DNA follows: TGTGCCATCACCGGAAGCGGGGTTAGCACAGATACGCAGTATTTT.

V is TRBV6-5 and J is TRBJ1-4; tentatively, D is TRBD1 (5 bases). The CDR3 spans 11 residues. The germline gives CDR1 MNHEY, CDR2 SVGAGI. Trimming cost V 6 bases and J 7 bases, with 6 bases left between them. The CDR3 region is CASRRGEKLFF. The CDR3 nucleotides read TGTGCCAGCAGAAGGGGTGAAAAACTGTTTTTT.

The CDR3 reads CASSLGHRRYGYNEQFF. For the CDR3, the DNA is TGTGCCAGCAGCTTAGGCCACCGGAGGTACGGGTACAATGAGCAGTTCTTC. This chain links TRBV7-3 with TRBJ2-1; D might be TRBD2 (5 bases). The V end was cut by 2 bases, the J end by 4 bases, with 18 bases between. CDR1 and CDR2 from the germline V gene are SGHTA and FQGTGA. CDR3 length: 17 residues.

The rearrangement links TRBV21-1 to TRBJ2-7. TRBV21-1 is shown as a pseudogene. The CDR3 totals 14 residues. This chain's CDR3 is CASSTTLTLYEQYF. For the CDR3, the DNA is TGTGCCAGCAGCACCACCCTGACCCTATACGAGCAGTACTTC.

V gene TRBV7-9 combines with J gene TRBJ1-5, with D maybe TRBD1 (5 bases). Germline V gene data show CDR1 as SEHNR and CDR2 as FQNEAQ (reference sequence). V shed 1 base and J shed 5 bases, with 9 bases lying between them. This CDR3 is built from 14 residues. As DNA, the CDR3 is TGTGCCAGCAGCTTAGAGGGGATCTATCAGCCCCAGCATTTT. It encodes CASSLEGIYQPQHF.

This chain joins TRBV7-9 and TRBJ2-3; perhaps TRBD2 as D (6 bases). The CDR3 sequence is 14 residues long. Germline CDR1 reads SEHNR; CDR2 reads FQNEAQ (reference sequence). V lost 8 bases, J lost 2 bases, and 14 bases lay in between. Written as DNA, the CDR3 is TGTGCCAGCCTAGGGACTTGGGACACAGATACGCAGTATTTT. This translates into CASLGTWDTDTQYF. Complete variable domain (other parts from reference TRBV7-9 and TRBJ2-3): DTGVSQNPRHKITKRGQNVTFRCDPISEHNRLYWYRQTLGQGPEFLTYFQNEAQLEKSRLLSDRFSAERPKGSFSTLEIQRTEQGDSAMYLCASLGTWDTDTQYFGPGTRLTVL.

The chain combines TRBV9 with TRBJ2-1; D gene ambiguous. The CDR3 has 14 residues. Per germline, CDR1 SGDLS and CDR2 YYNGEE. The ends were cut back, 4 bases at V and 9 bases at J, with 17 bases in the middle. CDR3 DNA sequence: TGTGCCAGCAGCCTGACGGATCTGGCGTCTGAGCAGTTCTTC. Its protein product is CASSLTDLASEQFF.

V is TRBV7-6 and J is TRBJ1-1; D is undetermined. Deletions cut 3 bases from V and 3 bases from J, with 8 bases between. CDR1 is SGHVS, CDR2 FNYEAQ, per germline. The CDR3 is 13 amino acids. CDR3 in amino acids: CASSFRQDTEAFF. CDR3 nucleotide sequence: TGTGCCAGCAGCTTTAGGCAGGACACTGAAGCTTTCTTT.

In regard to this clone: This same CDR3 is encoded by further DNA sequences in the sample. The chain uses TRBV10-2 and TRBJ1-1; no firm D call. The length of the CDR3 is 14 residues. In germline, CDR1 is WSHSY, CDR2 SAAADI. V was clipped by 1 base and J by 0 bases, with 6 bases between them. The CDR3 loop reads CASSEFDLNTEAFF. CDR3 DNA sequence: TGCGCCAGCAGTGAGTTCGACCTGAACACTGAAGCTTTCTTT.

The genes are TRBV28 and TRBJ2-2; D is ambiguous. Germline V CDR1 and CDR2: MDHEN, SYDVKM. The V gene lost 8 bases and the J gene lost 6 bases, with 13 bases spanning the gap. The CDR3 is 13 residues long. CDR3 residues: CASSKGRPGELFF. CDR3 DNA sequence: TGTGCCAGCTCGAAAGGGCGACCCGGGGAGCTGTTTTTT.

The chain joins TRBV4-1 to TRBJ1-1; D remains ambiguous. Per the germline V gene, CDR1 is MGHRA and CDR2 is YSYEKL. The V end lost 1 base, the J end lost 0 bases, and 9 bases lay between the germline ends. This CDR3 is built from 15 residues. Here the CDR3 DNA reads TGCGCCAGCAGCCAAGGTGGCAGTATGAACACTGAAGCTTTCTTT. Amino acid sequence: CASSQGGSMNTEAFF.

The rearrangement links TRBV6-5 to TRBJ2-1; D is possibly TRBD2 (6 bases). Trimming pared 5 bases from V and 7 bases from J, leaving 9 bases between. The germline CDR1 and CDR2 sequences are MNHEY and SVGAGI. The CDR3 runs 12 residues. The CDR3 sequence is CASSVGGNEQFF. CDR3 in DNA: TGTGCCAGCAGTGTGGGAGGTAATGAGCAGTTCTTC.

The V call is TRBV2, the J call TRBJ2-2; 7 bases agree with TRBD2. From germline, CDR1 is SNHLY and CDR2 FYNNEI. The trim removed 9 bases at V and 3 bases at J, leaving 4 bases unmatched. CDR3 length: 13 residues. The CDR3 coding sequence is TGTGCCAGGAGACTAGCCGACACCGGGGAGCTGTTTTTT. This gives the protein CARRLADTGELFF.

The V and J genes are TRBV9 and TRBJ1-4; D is possibly TRBD1 (5 bases). V lost 0 bases to trimming and J lost 6 bases, with 12 bases between them. The V gene's germline CDR1 is SGDLS and CDR2 YYNGEE. The CDR3 totals 15 residues. The CDR3: CASSVGFREYEKLFF. The CDR3 bases are TGTGCCAGCAGCGTAGGTTTCAGGGAATATGAAAAACTGTTTTTT.